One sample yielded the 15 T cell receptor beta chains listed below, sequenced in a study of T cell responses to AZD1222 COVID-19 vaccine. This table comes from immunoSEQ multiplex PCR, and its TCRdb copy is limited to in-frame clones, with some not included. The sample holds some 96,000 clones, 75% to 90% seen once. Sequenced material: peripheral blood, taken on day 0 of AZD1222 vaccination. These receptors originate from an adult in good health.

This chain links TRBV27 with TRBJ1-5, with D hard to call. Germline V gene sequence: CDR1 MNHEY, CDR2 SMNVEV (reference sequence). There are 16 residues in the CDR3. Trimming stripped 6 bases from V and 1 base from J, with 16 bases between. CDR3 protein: CASRGLTGASNQPQHF. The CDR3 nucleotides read TGTGCCAGCAGGGGTCTTACGGGAGCGAGCAATCAGCCCCAGCATTTT.

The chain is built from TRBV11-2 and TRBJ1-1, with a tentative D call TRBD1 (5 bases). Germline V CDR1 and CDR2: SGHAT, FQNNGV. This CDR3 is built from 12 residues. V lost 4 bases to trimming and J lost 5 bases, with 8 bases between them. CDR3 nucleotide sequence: TGTGCCAGCAGCTCGGGGGTAACTGAAGCTTTCTTT. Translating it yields CASSSGVTEAFF.

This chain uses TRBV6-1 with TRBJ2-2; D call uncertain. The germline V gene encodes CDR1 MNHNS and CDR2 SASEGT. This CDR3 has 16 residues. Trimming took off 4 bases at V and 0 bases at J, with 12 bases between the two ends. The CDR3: CASSGFLGSNTGELFF. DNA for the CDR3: TGTGCCAGCAGTGGTTTTCTAGGATCGAACACCGGGGAGCTGTTTTTT.

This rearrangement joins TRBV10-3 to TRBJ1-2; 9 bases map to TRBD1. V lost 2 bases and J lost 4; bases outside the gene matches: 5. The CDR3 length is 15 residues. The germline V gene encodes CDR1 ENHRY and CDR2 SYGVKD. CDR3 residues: CAISETDRGIYGYTF. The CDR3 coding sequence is TGTGCCATCAGTGAGACCGACAGGGGGATCTATGGCTACACCTTC.

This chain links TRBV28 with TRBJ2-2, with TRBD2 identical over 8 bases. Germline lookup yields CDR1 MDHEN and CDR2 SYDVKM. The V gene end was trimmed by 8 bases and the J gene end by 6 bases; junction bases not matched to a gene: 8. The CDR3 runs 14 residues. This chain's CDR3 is CASHSAGEAGELFF. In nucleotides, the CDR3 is TGTGCCAGCCACTCAGCGGGAGAAGCCGGGGAGCTGTTTTTT. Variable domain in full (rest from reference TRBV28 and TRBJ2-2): DVKVTQSSRYLVKRTGEKVFLECVQDMDHENMFWYRQDPGLGLRLIYFSYDVKMKEKGDIPEGYSVSREKKERFSLILESASTNQTSMYLCASHSAGEAGELFFGEGSRLTVL.

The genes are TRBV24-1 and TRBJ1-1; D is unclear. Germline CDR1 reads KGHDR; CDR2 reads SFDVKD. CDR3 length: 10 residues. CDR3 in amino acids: CDVRNTEAFF. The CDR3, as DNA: TGTGACGTCCGGAACACTGAAGCTTTCTTT.

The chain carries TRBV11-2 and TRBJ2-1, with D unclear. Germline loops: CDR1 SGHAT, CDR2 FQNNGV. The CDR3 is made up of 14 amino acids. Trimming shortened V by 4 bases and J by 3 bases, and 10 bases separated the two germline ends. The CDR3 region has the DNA TGTGCCAGCAGCTCCACTGACATCTACAATGAGCAGTTCTTC. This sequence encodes CASSSTDIYNEQFF. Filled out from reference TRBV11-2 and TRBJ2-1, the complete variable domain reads EAGVAQSPRYKIIEKRQSVAFWCNPISGHATLYWYQQILGQGPKLLIQFQNNGVVDDSQLPKDRFSAERLKGVDSTLKIQPAKLEDSAVYLCASSSTDIYNEQFFGPGTRLTVL.

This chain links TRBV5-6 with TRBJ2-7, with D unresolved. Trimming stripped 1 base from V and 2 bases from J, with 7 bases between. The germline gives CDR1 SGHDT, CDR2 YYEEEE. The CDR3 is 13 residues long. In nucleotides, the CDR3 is TGTGCCAGCAGCTTGACACTCGCCTACGAGCAGTACTTC. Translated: CASSLTLAYEQYF.

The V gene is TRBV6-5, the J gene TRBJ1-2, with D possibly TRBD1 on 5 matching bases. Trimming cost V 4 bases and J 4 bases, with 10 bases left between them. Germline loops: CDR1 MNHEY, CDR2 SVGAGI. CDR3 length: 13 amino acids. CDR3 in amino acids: CASSWAGAYGYTF. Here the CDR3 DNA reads TGTGCCAGCAGTTGGGCCGGGGCCTATGGCTACACCTTC.

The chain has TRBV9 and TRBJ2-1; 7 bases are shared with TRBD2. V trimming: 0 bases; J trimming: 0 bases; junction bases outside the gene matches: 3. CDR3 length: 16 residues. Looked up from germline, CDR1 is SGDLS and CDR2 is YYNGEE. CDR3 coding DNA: TGTGCCAGCAGCGTAGTGCGGGGGAGCTCCTACAATGAGCAGTTCTTC. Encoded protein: CASSVVRGSSYNEQFF.

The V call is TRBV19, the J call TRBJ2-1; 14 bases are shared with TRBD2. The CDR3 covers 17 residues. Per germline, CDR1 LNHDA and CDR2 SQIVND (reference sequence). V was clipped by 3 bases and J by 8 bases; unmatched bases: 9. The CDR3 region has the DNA TGTGCCAGTAGTATGGGGACTAGCGGGAGAAGGGGCGATGAGCAGTTCTTC. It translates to CASSMGTSGRRGDEQFF.

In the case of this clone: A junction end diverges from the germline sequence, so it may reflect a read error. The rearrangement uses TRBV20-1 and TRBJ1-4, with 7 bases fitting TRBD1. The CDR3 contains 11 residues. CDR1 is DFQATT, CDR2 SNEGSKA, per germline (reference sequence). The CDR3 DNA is TGCAGTGCTCCACACCGGGACAGCGAAGTTTTT. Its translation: CSAPHRDSEVF.

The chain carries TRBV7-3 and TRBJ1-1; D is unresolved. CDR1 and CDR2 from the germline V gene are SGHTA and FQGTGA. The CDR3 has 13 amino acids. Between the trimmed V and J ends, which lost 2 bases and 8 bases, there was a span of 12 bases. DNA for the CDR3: TGTGCCAGCAGCTTAGTTGCAGAGGGCGAAGCTTTCTTT. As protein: CASSLVAEGEAFF.

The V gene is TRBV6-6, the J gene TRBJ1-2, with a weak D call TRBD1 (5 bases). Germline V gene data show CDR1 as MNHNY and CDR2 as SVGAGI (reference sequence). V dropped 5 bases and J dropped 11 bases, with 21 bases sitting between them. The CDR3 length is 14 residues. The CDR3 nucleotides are TGTGCCAGCAGTCTTCGGGACCCCCGGGAGGGTTACACCTTC. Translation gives CASSLRDPREGYTF.

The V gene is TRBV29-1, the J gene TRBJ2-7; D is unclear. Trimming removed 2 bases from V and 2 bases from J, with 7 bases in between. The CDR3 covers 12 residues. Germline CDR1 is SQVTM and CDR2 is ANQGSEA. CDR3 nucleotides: TGCAGCGTTGAACTGGGGACCTACGAGCAGTACTTC. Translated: CSVELGTYEQYF.